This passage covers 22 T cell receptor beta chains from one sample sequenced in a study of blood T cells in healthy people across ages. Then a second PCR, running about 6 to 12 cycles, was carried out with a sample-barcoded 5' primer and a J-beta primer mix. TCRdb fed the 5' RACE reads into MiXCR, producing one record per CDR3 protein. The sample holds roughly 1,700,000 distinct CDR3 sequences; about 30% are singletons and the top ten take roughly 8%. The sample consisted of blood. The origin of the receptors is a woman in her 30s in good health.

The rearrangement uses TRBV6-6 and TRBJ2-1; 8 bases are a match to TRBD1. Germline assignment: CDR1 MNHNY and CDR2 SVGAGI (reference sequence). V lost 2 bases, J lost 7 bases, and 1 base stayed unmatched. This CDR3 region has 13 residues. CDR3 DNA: TGTGCCAGCAGTTACACAGGGGGGAATGAGCAGTTCTTC. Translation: CASSYTGGNEQFF.

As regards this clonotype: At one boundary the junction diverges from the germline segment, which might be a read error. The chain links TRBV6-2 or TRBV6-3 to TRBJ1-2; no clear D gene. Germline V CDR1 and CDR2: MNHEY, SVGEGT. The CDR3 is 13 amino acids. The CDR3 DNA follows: TGTGCCAGCAGTTTGGACGGGAACTATGGCTGCACCTTC. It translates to CASSLDGNYGCTF.

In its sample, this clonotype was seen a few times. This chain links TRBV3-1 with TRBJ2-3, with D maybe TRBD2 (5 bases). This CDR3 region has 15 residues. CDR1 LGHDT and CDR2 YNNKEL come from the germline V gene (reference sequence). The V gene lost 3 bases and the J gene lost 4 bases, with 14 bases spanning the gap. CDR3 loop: CASSHEGVGADTQYF. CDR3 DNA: TGTGCCAGCAGCCACGAGGGTGTTGGCGCAGATACGCAGTATTTT.

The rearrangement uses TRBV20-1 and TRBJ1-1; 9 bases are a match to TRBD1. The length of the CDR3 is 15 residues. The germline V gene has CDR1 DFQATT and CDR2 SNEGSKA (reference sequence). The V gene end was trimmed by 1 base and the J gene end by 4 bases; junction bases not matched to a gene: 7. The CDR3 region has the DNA TGCAGTGCTAGAGCCCTACAGGGGGCAGGCACTGAAGCTTTCTTT. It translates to CSARALQGAGTEAFF.

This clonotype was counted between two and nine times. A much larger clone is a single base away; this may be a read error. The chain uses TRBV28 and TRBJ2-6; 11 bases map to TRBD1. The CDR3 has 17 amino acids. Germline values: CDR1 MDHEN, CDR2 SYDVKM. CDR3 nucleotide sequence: TGTGCCAGCAGCCCCCGGACAGGGGGCGCTGGGGCCAACGTCCGGACTTTC. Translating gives CASSPRTGGAGANVRTF.

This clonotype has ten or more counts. The CDR3 DNA sequence: TGTGCCAGCAGTGAACACAGGGTATTCTACGAGCAGTACTTC. This encodes CASSEHRVFYEQYF. The chain links TRBV6-2 or TRBV6-3 to TRBJ2-7, with D possibly matching TRBD1 (6 bases). Looked up from germline, CDR1 is MNHEY and CDR2 is SVGEGT. The CDR3 loop spans 14 amino acids. V was trimmed by 5 bases and J by 3 bases, leaving 14 bases between them.

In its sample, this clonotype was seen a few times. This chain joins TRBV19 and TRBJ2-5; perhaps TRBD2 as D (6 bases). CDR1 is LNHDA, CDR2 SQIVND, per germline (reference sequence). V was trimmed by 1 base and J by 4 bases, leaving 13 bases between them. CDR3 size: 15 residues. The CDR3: CASSIVPDGGETQYF. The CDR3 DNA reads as TGTGCCAGTAGTATAGTCCCGGACGGGGGAGAGACCCAGTACTTC.

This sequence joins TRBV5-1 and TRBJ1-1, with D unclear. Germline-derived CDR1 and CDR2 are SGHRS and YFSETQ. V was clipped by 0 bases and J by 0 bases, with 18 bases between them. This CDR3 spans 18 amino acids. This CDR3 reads CASSLASDVENMNTEAFF. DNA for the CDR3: TGCGCCAGCAGCTTGGCCTCTGATGTGGAGAATATGAACACTGAAGCTTTCTTT.

The CDR3 loop is CASSSTAGESPYNEQFF. For the CDR3, the DNA is TGTGCCAGCAGCTCGACAGCGGGGGAGAGCCCCTACAATGAGCAGTTCTTC. V and J are TRBV13 and TRBJ2-1; TRBD2 agrees at 8 bases. The V and J ends lost 4 bases and 2 bases, in that order; junction bases with no gene match: 10. Per germline, CDR1 PRHDT and CDR2 FYEKMQ (reference sequence). This CDR3 comprises 17 residues.

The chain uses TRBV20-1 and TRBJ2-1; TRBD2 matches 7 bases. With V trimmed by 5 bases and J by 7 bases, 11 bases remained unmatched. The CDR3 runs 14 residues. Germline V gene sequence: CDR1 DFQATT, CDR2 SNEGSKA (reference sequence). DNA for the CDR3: TGCAGTGCTTCTCTAGCGGAAGCTGGGAATGAGCAGTTCTTC. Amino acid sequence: CSASLAEAGNEQFF.

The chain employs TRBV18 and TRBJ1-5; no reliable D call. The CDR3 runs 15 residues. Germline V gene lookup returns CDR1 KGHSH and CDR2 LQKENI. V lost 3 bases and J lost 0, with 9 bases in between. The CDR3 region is CASSPGRISNQPQHF. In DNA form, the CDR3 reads TGTGCCAGCTCACCGGGCCGGATTAGCAATCAGCCCCAGCATTTT.

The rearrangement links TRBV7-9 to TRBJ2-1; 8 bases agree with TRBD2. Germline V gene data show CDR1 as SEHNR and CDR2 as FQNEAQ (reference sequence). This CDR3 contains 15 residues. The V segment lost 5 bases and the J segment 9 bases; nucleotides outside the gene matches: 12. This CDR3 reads CASSPDQREKTEQFF. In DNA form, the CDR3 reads TGTGCCAGCAGCCCCGACCAGCGGGAGAAGACTGAGCAGTTCTTC.

CDR3 sequence: CSVGGLAGESSYEQYF. CDR3 in DNA: TGCAGCGTGGGGGGACTAGCGGGGGAAAGCTCCTACGAGCAGTACTTC. The chain is built from TRBV29-1 and TRBJ2-7; TRBD2 aligns across 14 bases. Per germline, CDR1 SQVTM and CDR2 ANQGSEA. The CDR3 covers 16 residues. J was trimmed by 0 bases and V by 6 bases; bases with no gene match: 7.

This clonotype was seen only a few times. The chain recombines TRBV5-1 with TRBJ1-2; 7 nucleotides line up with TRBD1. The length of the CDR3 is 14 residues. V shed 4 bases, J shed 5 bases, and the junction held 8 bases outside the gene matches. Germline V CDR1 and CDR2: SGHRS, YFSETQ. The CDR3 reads CASSQKGAEYGYTF. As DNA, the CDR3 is TGCGCCAGCAGCCAAAAGGGGGCGGAATATGGCTACACCTTC.

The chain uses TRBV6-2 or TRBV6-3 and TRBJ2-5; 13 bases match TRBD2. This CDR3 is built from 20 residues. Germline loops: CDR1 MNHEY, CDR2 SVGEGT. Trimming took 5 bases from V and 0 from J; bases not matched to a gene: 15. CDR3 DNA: TGTGCCAGCAGTAGAACCCGGACTAGCGGGGGTTTGACGTACCAAGAGACCCAGTACTTC. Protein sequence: CASSRTRTSGGLTYQETQYF.

The chain's CDR3 is CATSRAETRYNEQYF. The CDR3 nucleotides are TGTGCCACCAGCAGAGCTGAGACGCGATACAATGAGCAGTACTTC. The rearrangement links TRBV15 to TRBJ2-1, with no clear D. The better agreement between TRBJ2-7 and the DNA end casts doubt on the J call. This CDR3 region has 15 residues. The germline V gene encodes CDR1 LNHNV and CDR2 YYDKDF (reference sequence).

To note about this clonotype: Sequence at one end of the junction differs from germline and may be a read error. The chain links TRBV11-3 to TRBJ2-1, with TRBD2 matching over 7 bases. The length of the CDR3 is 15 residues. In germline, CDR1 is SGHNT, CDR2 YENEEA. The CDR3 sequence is CASSNPSGAYNGQFF. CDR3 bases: TGTGCCAGCAGCAACCCCAGCGGGGCCTACAATGGGCAGTTCTTC.

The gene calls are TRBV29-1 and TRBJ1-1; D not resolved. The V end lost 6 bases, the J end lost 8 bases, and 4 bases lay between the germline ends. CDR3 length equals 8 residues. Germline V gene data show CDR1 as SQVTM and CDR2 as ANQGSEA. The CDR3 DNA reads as TGCAGCGTAGGCGAAGCTTTCTTT. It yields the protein CSVGEAFF.

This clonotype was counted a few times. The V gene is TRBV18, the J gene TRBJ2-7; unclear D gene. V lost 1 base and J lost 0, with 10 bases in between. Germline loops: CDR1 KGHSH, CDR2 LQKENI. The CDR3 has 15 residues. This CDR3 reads CASSPLTRSSYEQYF. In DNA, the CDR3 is TGTGCCAGCTCACCACTTACACGGAGCTCCTACGAGCAGTACTTC.

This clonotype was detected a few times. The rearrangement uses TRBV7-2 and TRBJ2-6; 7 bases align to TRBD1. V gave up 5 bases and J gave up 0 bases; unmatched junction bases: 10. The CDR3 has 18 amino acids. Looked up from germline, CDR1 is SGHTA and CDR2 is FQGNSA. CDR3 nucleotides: TGTGCCAGCAGCGCCCGACAGGGAGATCCCTCTGGGGCCAACGTCCTGACTTTC. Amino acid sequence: CASSARQGDPSGANVLTF. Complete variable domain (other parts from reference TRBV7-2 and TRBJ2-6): GAGVSQSPSNKVTEKGKDVELRCDPISGHTALYWYRQSLGQGLEFLIYFQGNSAPDKSGLPSDRFSAERTGGSVSTLTIQRTQQEDSAVYLCASSARQGDPSGANVLTFGAGSRLTVL.

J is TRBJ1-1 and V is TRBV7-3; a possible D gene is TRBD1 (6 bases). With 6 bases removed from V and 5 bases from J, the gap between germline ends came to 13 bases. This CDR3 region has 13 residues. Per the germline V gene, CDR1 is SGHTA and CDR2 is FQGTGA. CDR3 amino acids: CASRPGEGTEAFF. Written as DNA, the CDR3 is TGTGCCAGCAGACCAGGGGAAGGTACTGAAGCTTTCTTT.

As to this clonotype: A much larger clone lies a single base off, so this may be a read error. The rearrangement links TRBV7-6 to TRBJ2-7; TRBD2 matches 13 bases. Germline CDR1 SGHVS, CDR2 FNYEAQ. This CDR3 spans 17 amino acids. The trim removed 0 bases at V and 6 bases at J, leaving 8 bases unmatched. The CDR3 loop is CASSLAPRLAGGCEQYF. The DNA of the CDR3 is TGTGCCAGCAGCTTAGCCCCCCGACTAGCGGGGGGATGCGAGCAGTACTTC.